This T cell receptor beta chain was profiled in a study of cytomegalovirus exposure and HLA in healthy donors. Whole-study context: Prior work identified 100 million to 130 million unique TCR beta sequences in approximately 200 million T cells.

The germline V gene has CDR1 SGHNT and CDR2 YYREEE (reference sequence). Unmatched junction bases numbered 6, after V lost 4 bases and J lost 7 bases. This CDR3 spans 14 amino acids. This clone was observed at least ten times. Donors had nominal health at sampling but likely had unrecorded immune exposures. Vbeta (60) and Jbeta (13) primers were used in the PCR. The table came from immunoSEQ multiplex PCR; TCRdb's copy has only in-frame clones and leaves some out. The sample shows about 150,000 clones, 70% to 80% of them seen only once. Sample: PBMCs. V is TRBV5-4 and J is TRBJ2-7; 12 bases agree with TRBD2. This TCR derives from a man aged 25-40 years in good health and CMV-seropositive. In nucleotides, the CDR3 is TGTGCCAGCAGCACTAGCGGGGGGATGGGGGAGCAGTACTTC. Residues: CASSTSGGMGEQYF.